The next 22 T cell receptor beta chains were all read from a single sample in a study of blood T cell repertoires in COVID-19. The method was immunoSEQ multiplex PCR; TCRdb's version includes in-frame clones alone and lacks a portion of them. The table records more than 250,000 clones, about 90% of them present only once. Sequenced sample: PBMCs or T cells enriched from blood (not recorded which). Receptors originate from a young woman who had recovered from COVID-19.

This rearrangement joins TRBV29-1 to TRBJ1-5; TRBD1 agrees at 8 bases. The CDR3 contains 13 residues. Trimming at V came to 3 bases and at J to 4 bases, leaving 2 bases not matched to a gene. Germline values: CDR1 SQVTM, CDR2 ANQGSEA. In DNA, the CDR3 is TGCAGCGTTGACACAGGGGGGAATCAGCCCCAGCATTTT. Encoded protein: CSVDTGGNQPQHF.

The V and J genes are TRBV3-1 (or the pseudogene TRBV3-2) and TRBJ2-1; D perhaps matches TRBD1 (5 bases). The CDR3 has 15 residues. Trimming pared 1 base from V and 8 bases from J, leaving 15 bases between. The germline V gene has CDR1 LGHDT and CDR2 YNNKEL (reference sequence). The CDR3 sequence: CASSQAGSLRHEQFF. The DNA for the CDR3 is TGTGCCAGCAGCCAAGCAGGGTCCCTTCGGCATGAGCAGTTCTTC.

The sample holds one count of this clone. The gene calls are TRBV6-5 and TRBJ1-6; 8 bases map to TRBD1. CDR1 is MNHEY and CDR2 is SVGAGI in the germline V gene. The ends lost 10 bases at V and 9 bases at J; junction bases unmatched: 11. This CDR3 has 14 amino acids. The CDR3 region is CATGWTGRGSPLHF. In DNA, the CDR3 is TGTGCCACAGGATGGACAGGGAGGGGTTCACCCCTCCACTTT.

The V gene is TRBV30, the J gene TRBJ1-1; D is uncertain. This CDR3 is 12 amino acids long. Germline V gene sequence: CDR1 GTSNPN, CDR2 SVGIG (reference sequence). V was cut by 4 bases and J by 6 bases, with 12 bases left in between. The CDR3 nucleotides read TGTGCCTGGATGGCCGGTGGGCCTGAAGCTTTCTTT. Translated, it gives CAWMAGGPEAFF.

This clone is a singleton in its sample. The rearrangement uses TRBV13 and TRBJ1-6; weak D call: TRBD1 (5 bases). The CDR3 is 15 amino acids. Germline V gene lookup returns CDR1 PRHDT and CDR2 FYEKMQ (reference sequence). Trimming shortened V by 4 bases and J by 8 bases, and 15 bases separated the two germline ends. The CDR3 protein is CASSSPFGADSPLHF. CDR3 sequence (DNA): TGTGCCAGCAGCTCCCCGTTTGGGGCAGATTCACCCCTCCACTTT.

This chain joins TRBV4-3 and TRBJ2-1; a possible D gene is TRBD2 (6 bases). The CDR3 consists of 18 residues. V was pared by 0 bases and J by 0 bases, with 15 bases between. The germline CDR1 and CDR2 sequences are LGHNA and YSLEER. The DNA for the CDR3 is TGCGCCAGCAGCCAAGACCTTCCCGGGGGAATCTCCTACAATGAGCAGTTCTTC. Its translation is CASSQDLPGGISYNEQFF.

This clone appeared once. The chain recombines TRBV3-1 (or the pseudogene TRBV3-2) with TRBJ2-1, with TRBD1 identical over 8 bases. Germline V CDR1 and CDR2: LGHDT, YNNKEL (reference sequence). The CDR3 is 15 residues long. The trim removed 3 bases at V and 6 bases at J, leaving 7 bases unmatched. CDR3 residues: CASSQGQGAFNEQFF. CDR3 DNA sequence: TGTGCCAGCAGCCAGGGGCAGGGGGCTTTCAATGAGCAGTTCTTC.

This sequence joins TRBV9 and TRBJ2-5, with 8 bases that match TRBD1. The CDR3 consists of 15 residues. The V and J ends lost 0 bases and 5 bases, in that order; junction bases with no gene match: 6. Germline loops: CDR1 SGDLS, CDR2 YYNGEE. CDR3 DNA sequence: TGTGCCAGCAGCGTAGAGCAGGGGGCGAGGGAGACCCAGTACTTC. It is translated as CASSVEQGARETQYF.

This clone has just one count. This chain links TRBV5-1 with TRBJ1-4; 8 bases are a match to TRBD1. J lost 0 bases, V lost 4 bases, and 14 bases had no gene match. The CDR3 totals 19 residues. CDR1 and CDR2 from the germline V gene are SGHRS and YFSETQ. CDR3: CASSPRTGQGGPTNEKLFF. The CDR3 DNA reads as TGCGCCAGCAGCCCCCGGACCGGACAGGGTGGCCCAACTAATGAAAAACTGTTTTTT.

As to this clone: The junction does not match germline at one end; this may be a read error. V gene TRBV5-4 combines with J gene TRBJ2-3; 11 bases agree with TRBD2. Germline V gene sequence: CDR1 SGHNT, CDR2 YYREEE (reference sequence). The CDR3 covers 14 residues. The CDR3 sequence: CASSLVASGGPADF. CDR3 sequence (DNA): TGTGCCAGCAGCTTGGTGGCTAGCGGGGGGCCAGCTGACTTT.

This rearrangement joins TRBV19 to TRBJ1-5; 9 bases fit TRBD1. After removal of 7 bases from V and 1 base from J, the junction contained 5 bases not matched to a gene. CDR3 length: 15 amino acids. Per germline, CDR1 LNHDA and CDR2 SQIVND (reference sequence). CDR3 DNA: TGTGCCAGTACCGCGACAGGGGGGAGCAATCAGCCCCAGCATTTT. Amino acid sequence: CASTATGGSNQPQHF. Together with reference TRBV19 and TRBJ1-5, the CDR3 gives the full variable domain: DGGITQSPKYLFRKEGQNVTLSCEQNLNHDAMYWYRQDPGQGLRLIYYSQIVNDFQKGDIAEGYSVSREKKESFPLTVTSAQKNPTAFYLCASTATGGSNQPQHFGDGTRLSIL.

This chain joins TRBV30 and TRBJ1-3; 7 nucleotides match TRBD1. The CDR3 length is 16 residues. Germline loops: CDR1 GTSNPN, CDR2 SVGIG (reference sequence). V was clipped by 0 bases and J by 2 bases; unmatched bases: 7. CDR3 sequence reads: CAWSVVGGVTGNTIYF. The CDR3 DNA sequence: TGTGCCTGGAGTGTGGTAGGGGGCGTGACTGGAAACACCATATATTTT.

The V call is TRBV30, the J call TRBJ1-1; 7 bases are a match to TRBD1. This CDR3 contains 13 residues. CDR1 and CDR2 (germline): GTSNPN, SVGIG (reference sequence). Trimming took 5 bases from V and 0 from J; bases not matched to a gene: 3. The CDR3 DNA follows: TGTGCCTGGGCGGGACAGCTGAACACTGAAGCTTTCTTT. It is translated as CAWAGQLNTEAFF.

Worth noting for this clone: One junction end disagrees with the germline gene, perhaps due to a read error. The chain combines TRBV29-1 with TRBJ2-2; 9 bases align to TRBD2. The CDR3 is 15 amino acids. Germline CDR1 reads SQVTM; CDR2 reads ANQGSEA. The chain's CDR3 is CSSGGDNANTGELFF. The DNA for the CDR3 is TGTAGTAGCGGGGGAGACAACGCGAACACCGGGGAGCTGTTTTTT.

A note on this clone: Other DNA sequences of this sample code for an identical CDR3. The J gene is TRBJ1-2, the V gene TRBV18, with TRBD1 identical over 10 bases. J was trimmed by 2 bases and V by 0 bases; bases with no gene match: 0. Germline CDR1 is KGHSH and CDR2 is LQKENI. This CDR3 comprises 15 residues. The CDR3 nucleotides read TGTGCCAGCTCACCACCGGGACAGGGGAACTATGGCTACACCTTC. Its translation: CASSPPGQGNYGYTF.

This clone was detected only a few times. The chain combines TRBV27 with TRBJ2-7, with a weak D call TRBD1 (5 bases). The ends were cut back, 5 bases at V and 6 bases at J, with 11 bases in the middle. Germline CDR1 is MNHEY and CDR2 is SMNVEV (reference sequence). The CDR3 runs 12 residues. The chain's CDR3 is CASSESQGEQYF. The CDR3 nucleotides read TGTGCCAGCAGTGAGAGTCAGGGCGAGCAGTACTTC.

Of note for this clone: The sample carries other DNA sequences with the same CDR3. V gene TRBV4-3 combines with J gene TRBJ1-2; D uncertain. With 0 bases removed from V and 2 bases from J, the gap between germline ends came to 10 bases. This CDR3 spans 15 amino acids. Germline V gene sequence: CDR1 LGHNA, CDR2 YSLEER. CDR3 DNA sequence: TGCGCCAGCAGCCAAGATCGAGCGGCGAACTATGGCTACACCTTC. Protein product: CASSQDRAANYGYTF.

The chain couples TRBV2 to TRBJ1-5, with a weak D call TRBD1 (5 bases). The CDR3 consists of 13 residues. The V gene's germline CDR1 is SNHLY and CDR2 FYNNEI. The V and J ends lost 6 bases and 7 bases respectively, with 13 bases between them. The CDR3 protein is CASRARSGQPQHF. The CDR3 coding sequence is TGTGCCAGCAGGGCCCGGTCAGGGCAGCCCCAGCATTTT.

The chain couples TRBV5-1 to TRBJ2-2; D perhaps matches TRBD2 (6 bases). The CDR3 has 17 residues. CDR1 SGHRS and CDR2 YFSETQ come from the germline V gene. V lost 0 bases and J lost 5, with 17 bases in between. The CDR3 loop is CASSLVGAGWGTGELFF. CDR3 DNA: TGCGCCAGCAGCTTGGTCGGCGCGGGGTGGGGTACCGGGGAGCTGTTTTTT.

The V gene is TRBV19, the J gene TRBJ1-6; D call uncertain. V lost 5 bases, J lost 6 bases, and 8 bases lay in between. This CDR3 comprises 13 residues. Germline CDR1 is LNHDA and CDR2 is SQIVND (reference sequence). The CDR3 reads CASSHRPNSPLHF. DNA for the CDR3: TGTGCCAGTAGTCACAGACCTAATTCACCCCTCCACTTT.

The rearrangement links TRBV12-5 to TRBJ2-5; 10 nucleotides agree with TRBD2. V dropped 3 bases and J dropped 3; count of bases not matched to a gene: 10. The germline gives CDR1 LGHNT, CDR2 FRNRAP. This CDR3 contains 17 residues. The CDR3, as DNA: TGTGCTAGTGGTTTCCAGGCCCCGCTAGCGGGGGAAGAGACCCAGTACTTC. Its protein product is CASGFQAPLAGEETQYF.

Turning to this clone: A much bigger clone sits one base away, suggesting this may be a read error. The V and J genes are TRBV6-2 or TRBV6-3 and TRBJ2-7; TRBD1 matches at 8 bases. J was trimmed by 1 base and V by 5 bases; bases with no gene match: 1. This CDR3 comprises 13 residues. Germline loops: CDR1 MNHEY, CDR2 SVGEGT. In DNA, the CDR3 is TGTGCCAGCAGTCGGGACAGGTCCTACGAGCAGTACTTC. Protein product: CASSRDRSYEQYF.